A single T cell receptor beta chain is shown here with its context. This CDR3 is 16 amino acids long. After removal of 0 bases from V and 2 bases from J, the junction contained 4 bases not matched to a gene. In germline, CDR1 is SGHRS, CDR2 YFSETQ. TCRdb re-called the RT-PCR reads with MiXCR, one entry per CDR3 protein. The table records hundreds of thousands of distinct CDR3 sequences, 14% of them present only once. The TCR comes from a female donor in good health, serving as a healthy control. V and J are TRBV5-1 and TRBJ2-2, with 7 bases that match TRBD1. The sequencing input was memory CD4+ T cells from blood. The CDR3, as DNA: TGCGCCAGCAGCTTGGTCGGGACAGCTAACACCGGGGAGCTGTTTTTT. This sequence encodes CASSLVGTANTGELFF.